The clone carrying this TCR beta chain was seen only a few times. At the DNA level, this CDR3 is encoded by other sequences in the same sample as well. The source of the sample is a study of OX40 agonist ivuxolimab in advanced cancers. This CDR3 region has 15 residues. V lost 5 bases and J lost 2, with 14 bases in between. Germline lookup yields CDR1 SGHTA and CDR2 FQGTGA. Data came from immunoSEQ multiplex PCR; TCRdb stores just in-frame clones and leaves some out. The table has about 43,000 clones, 85% to 95% seen once; the top ten hold around 10%. This TCR was recovered from an adult with an advanced solid tumor such as melanoma, head and neck, liver or kidney cancer. This sequence joins TRBV7-3 and TRBJ2-3; the D gene is possibly TRBD2 (7 bases). Sequences were derived from CD4+ or CD8+ T cells sorted from blood, sampled in a trial of the OX40 agonist ivuxolimab. CDR3 in amino acids: CASSPGGGPTDTQYF. DNA of the CDR3: TGTGCCAGCAGCCCGGGGGGCGGACCCACAGATACGCAGTATTTT. The variable domain in full, completed from reference TRBV7-3 and TRBJ2-3, reads GAGVSQTPSNKVTEKGKYVELRCDPISGHTALYWYRQSLGQGPEFLIYFQGTGAADDSGLPNDRFFAVRPEGSVSTLKIQRTERGDSAVYLCASSPGGGPTDTQYFGPGTRLTVL.